The rows below give T cell receptor beta chains drawn from one sample of a study of cytomegalovirus exposure and HLA in healthy donors. Here immunoSEQ multiplex PCR was the method, and the copy in TCRdb shows in-frame clones only, minus some. The sample records around 140,000 clones, roughly three quarters being singletons. The sample taken for sequencing was PBMCs. The receptor source for this set is a middle-aged woman in good health and CMV-seronegative. Each CDR3 is given with its conserved first and last residue. Size is omitted from some rows. Given values are once, few, many or a class for expanded clones.

clone size: -; J gene: TRBJ2-7; V gene: TRBV20-1; CDR3 protein: CSPYRDEQYF
clone size: -; J gene: TRBJ2-5; V gene: TRBV29-1; CDR3 protein: CSVPGASGVLYGETQYF
clone size: few; J gene: TRBJ1-6; V gene: TRBV27; CDR3 protein: CASRAGGSYNSPLHF
clone size: -; J gene: TRBJ2-5; V gene: TRBV7-8; CDR3 protein: CASSLGAGWKTQYF
clone size: -; J gene: TRBJ1-3; V gene: TRBV10-3; CDR3 protein: CAIRIPGNSGNTIYF
clone size: -; J gene: TRBJ1-2; V gene: TRBV28; CDR3 protein: CASSLGRGYYGYTF
clone size: -; J gene: TRBJ1-1; V gene: TRBV10-1; CDR3 protein: CASSTAGTGLGGNTEAFF
clone size: -; J gene: TRBJ1-2; V gene: TRBV9; CDR3 protein: CASSEGQTNYGYTF
clone size: -; J gene: TRBJ2-5; V gene: TRBV7-2; CDR3 protein: CASSLRLAGGRETQYF
clone size: few; J gene: TRBJ1-1; V gene: TRBV6-6; CDR3 protein: CASSYAGTGSTEAFF
clone size: few; J gene: TRBJ1-4; V gene: TRBV2; CDR3 protein: CASSVGGLEKLFF
clone size: -; J gene: TRBJ1-2; V gene: TRBV7-9; CDR3 protein: CASSRTGVGGYTF
clone size: -; J gene: TRBJ1-3; V gene: TRBV19; CDR3 protein: CASSGQSGNTIYF
clone size: -; J gene: TRBJ2-1; V gene: TRBV29-1; CDR3 protein: CSATGQMNEQFF
clone size: few; J gene: TRBJ1-4; V gene: TRBV10-3; CDR3 protein: CAISGTGGEGEKLFF
clone size: once; J gene: TRBJ2-7; V gene: TRBV28; CDR3 protein: CASSFLDSRSYEQYF
clone size: -; J gene: TRBJ2-7; V gene: TRBV7-9; CDR3 protein: CASCIAGGTYEQYF
clone size: -; J gene: TRBJ2-5; V gene: TRBV29-1; CDR3 protein: CSVEAGQETQYF
clone size: -; J gene: TRBJ2-7; V gene: TRBV2; CDR3 protein: CASSVTGDLYEQYF
clone size: -; J gene: -; V gene: TRBV29-1; CDR3 protein: CSVKNWVRGKNEQYF
clone size: -; J gene: TRBJ2-3; V gene: TRBV5-1; CDR3 protein: CASSRGLAGSGTDTQYF
clone size: -; J gene: TRBJ1-1; V gene: TRBV6-6; CDR3 protein: CASTHLQGNTEAFF
clone size: -; J gene: TRBJ1-4; V gene: TRBV9; CDR3 protein: CASSSRDTEKLFF
clone size: -; J gene: TRBJ2-7; V gene: TRBV16; CDR3 protein: CASSLMQSYEQYF